Shown below are 30 T cell receptor beta chains from a single sample sequenced in a study of blood T cell repertoires in COVID-19. Assay: immunoSEQ multiplex PCR; the TCRdb copy retains only in-frame clones and omits some. The sample has around 130,000 clones, 70% to 85% seen once. The sequenced material came from peripheral blood. These receptors were taken from a woman in her sixties or seventies with acute or convalescent COVID-19.

This clone was recorded only once. This chain links TRBV12-3 or TRBV12-4 with TRBJ1-3; 7 positions agree with TRBD1. The CDR3 covers 13 residues. Trimming at V came to 5 bases and at J to 6 bases, leaving 4 bases not matched to a gene. The CDR3 here is CASSVTGVNTIYF. CDR3 in DNA: TGTGCCAGCAGTGTTACAGGGGTAAACACCATATATTTT.

This clone was found a few times. The chain employs TRBV18 and TRBJ1-2, with no clear D. The germline V and J ends were trimmed by 0 bases and 4 bases, with 9 bases remaining between them. Germline V gives CDR1 KGHSH, CDR2 LQKENI. CDR3 size: 14 residues. The CDR3 reads CASSPPGSPYGYTF. The DNA of the CDR3 is TGTGCCAGCTCACCACCGGGCAGTCCCTATGGCTACACCTTC.

The rearrangement joins TRBV10-3 to TRBJ1-2, with 7 nucleotides matching TRBD1. Germline V CDR1 and CDR2: ENHRY, SYGVKD. The V segment lost 11 bases and the J segment 3 bases; nucleotides outside the gene matches: 12. The CDR3 contains 14 residues. The CDR3 DNA follows: TGTGCCGCCCACCAGGGGGTTGGAGACTATGGCTACACCTTC. This gives the protein CAAHQGVGDYGYTF.

This chain links TRBV6-5 with TRBJ1-2; 7 positions agree with TRBD1. Losses at the gene ends were 4 bases for V and 1 base for J; bases not matched to a gene: 9. Germline V lookup: CDR1 MNHEY, CDR2 SVGAGI. The CDR3 has 16 amino acids. CDR3 nucleotide sequence: TGTGCCAGCAGTTTACGAGGGGACAGACTTAACTATGGCTACACCTTC. Its protein product is CASSLRGDRLNYGYTF.

The gene calls are TRBV30 and TRBJ1-6; 7 nucleotides line up with TRBD1. CDR3 length equals 14 residues. Per germline, CDR1 GTSNPN and CDR2 SVGIG (reference sequence). V dropped 2 bases and J dropped 6; count of bases not matched to a gene: 4. In DNA form, the CDR3 reads TGTGCCTGGAGTAGGGGGCAGGCTAATTCACCCCTCCACTTT. Encoded protein: CAWSRGQANSPLHF. Supplemented by reference TRBV30 and TRBJ1-6, the full variable domain reads SQTIHQWPATLVQPVGSPLSLECTVEGTSNPNLYWYRQAAGRGLQLLFYSVGIGQISSEVPQNLSASRPQDRQFILSSKKLLLSDSGFYLCAWSRGQANSPLHFGNGTRLTVT.

The chain has TRBV4-1 and TRBJ2-5; D unresolved. This CDR3 is built from 13 residues. V lost 2 bases and J lost 0, with 4 bases in between. Germline V CDR1 and CDR2: MGHRA, YSYEKL. CDR3 amino acids: CASSQPDQETQYF. As DNA, the CDR3 is TGCGCCAGCAGCCAACCAGACCAAGAGACCCAGTACTTC.

The V gene is TRBV3-1 (or the pseudogene TRBV3-2), the J gene TRBJ2-1; 9 bases map to TRBD2. V gave up 4 bases and J gave up 2 bases; unmatched junction bases: 6. CDR1 and CDR2 from the germline V gene are LGHDT and YNNKEL (reference sequence). The CDR3 runs 16 residues. In DNA, the CDR3 is TGTGCCAGCAGCCCCTATAGCGGGGGCCCCTACAATGAGCAGTTCTTC. Translation gives CASSPYSGGPYNEQFF.

DNA for the CDR3: TGTGCCAGCAGCCTCTTCGGACGGGAAGCGCAAAGCTATGGCTACACCTTC. Translating it yields CASSLFGREAQSYGYTF. This rearrangement joins TRBV7-9 to TRBJ1-2; D unresolved. The length of the CDR3 is 17 residues. Trimming stripped 5 bases from V and 4 bases from J, with 23 bases between. Looked up from germline, CDR1 is SEHNR and CDR2 is FQNEAQ (reference sequence).

With respect to this clone: One junction end does not reproduce the germline sequence, and a read error may be involved. This chain joins TRBV12-3 or TRBV12-4 and TRBJ2-1; 13 nucleotides line up with TRBD2. The CDR3 runs 13 residues. The CDR3 region has the DNA TGTGCCAGCAGTTCAGGACTAGCGGGGGCCTGGATCTTC. Residues: CASSSGLAGAWIF.

The chain recombines TRBV19 with TRBJ1-1, with D tentatively TRBD1 (5 bases). The CDR3 is 13 residues long. CDR1 LNHDA and CDR2 SQIVND come from the germline V gene (reference sequence). V lost 5 bases and J 2 bases, leaving 9 bases between the germline ends. The CDR3 coding sequence is TGTGCCAGTAGTCGACAGAGTAACACTGAAGCTTTCTTT. Its translation is CASSRQSNTEAFF.

This chain connects TRBV10-3 to TRBJ1-4; D perhaps matches TRBD1 (5 bases). V lost 0 bases, J lost 8 bases, and 13 bases lay in between. CDR3 length: 15 residues. Germline values: CDR1 ENHRY, CDR2 SYGVKD. The CDR3 coding sequence is TGTGCCATCAGTGAGTCGGCAGGGCTCTGGGAAAAACTGTTTTTT. Translating gives CAISESAGLWEKLFF.

This clone came up a few times. The genes are TRBV25-1 and TRBJ2-1; 9 bases match TRBD1. V lost 4 bases, J lost 6 bases, and 7 bases stayed unmatched. The CDR3 extends over 15 amino acids. Germline CDR1 reads MGHDK; CDR2 reads SYGVNS. For the CDR3, the DNA is TGTGCCAGCAGTGGGGGGACAGGGAGGGCCAATGAGCAGTTCTTC. Encoded protein: CASSGGTGRANEQFF.

The CDR3 sequence is CASSYRWTGYLDTIYF. CDR3 nucleotides: TGTGCCAGCAGTTACCGGTGGACAGGATATCTTGACACCATATATTTT. The rearrangement joins TRBV6-2 or TRBV6-3 to TRBJ1-3; 7 bases are a match to TRBD1. J lost 8 bases, V lost 2 bases, and 12 bases had no gene match. The CDR3 has 16 amino acids. Germline V lookup: CDR1 MNHEY, CDR2 SVGEGT.

The chain has TRBV6-2 or TRBV6-3 and TRBJ2-7; TRBD1 is a possible D gene (5 bases). CDR1 MNHEY and CDR2 SVGEGT come from the germline V gene. This CDR3 is built from 11 residues. The ends were cut back, 5 bases at V and 3 bases at J, with 5 bases in the middle. The CDR3 sequence is CASSRGYEQYV. CDR3 DNA: TGTGCCAGCAGTAGGGGCTACGAGCAGTACGTC.

This chain links TRBV30 with TRBJ1-1, with 8 bases that match TRBD1. The germline CDR1 and CDR2 sequences are GTSNPN and SVGIG (reference sequence). This CDR3 comprises 14 residues. Losses at the gene ends were 1 base for V and 5 bases for J; bases not matched to a gene: 6. DNA for the CDR3: TGTGCCTGGAGTGGGCGACAGGGGCGGACTGAAGCTTTCTTT. Amino acids: CAWSGRQGRTEAFF.

The chain joins TRBV5-1 to TRBJ1-1; TRBD1 is a possible D gene (6 bases). Germline CDR1 is SGHRS and CDR2 is YFSETQ. V shed 1 base and J shed 5 bases, with 12 bases lying between them. CDR3 size: 14 residues. The DNA for the CDR3 is TGCGCCAGCAGCTTGCGGACAGATAAAACTGAAGCTTTCTTT. Encoded protein: CASSLRTDKTEAFF.

The CDR3 coding sequence is TGTGCCAGCAGCCAACGGACAGGAGACAATTCACCCCTCCACTTT. Protein sequence: CASSQRTGDNSPLHF. The chain is built from TRBV16 and TRBJ1-6; 7 bases agree with TRBD1. With 2 bases clipped from V and 7 bases from J, the junction kept 5 bases outside the gene matches. Germline V gene lookup returns CDR1 KGHSY and CDR2 FQNENV. This CDR3 is built from 15 residues.

The V gene is TRBV7-3, the J gene TRBJ1-2, with TRBD1 matching over 7 bases. This CDR3 has 12 residues. The V and J ends lost 5 bases and 7 bases, in that order; junction bases with no gene match: 4. Germline V gene lookup returns CDR1 SGHTA and CDR2 FQGTGA. The CDR3 sequence: CASSPDRVGYTF. The CDR3 bases are TGTGCCAGCAGCCCAGACAGGGTTGGCTACACCTTC. Full variable domain (missing parts from reference TRBV7-3 and TRBJ1-2): GAGVSQTPSNKVTEKGKYVELRCDPISGHTALYWYRQSLGQGPEFLIYFQGTGAADDSGLPNDRFFAVRPEGSVSTLKIQRTERGDSAVYLCASSPDRVGYTFGSGTRLTVV.

As regards this clone: Other nucleotide sequences in the sample specify the same CDR3. This chain joins TRBV2 and TRBJ1-3; unclear D gene. Germline V lookup: CDR1 SNHLY, CDR2 FYNNEI. This CDR3 is 12 amino acids long. The V gene lost 2 bases and the J gene lost 4 bases, with 3 bases spanning the gap. The CDR3 region has the DNA TGTGCCAGCAGTGAATCGGGAAACACCATATATTTT. It specifies CASSESGNTIYF.

The gene calls are TRBV7-8 and TRBJ2-5; 7 bases match TRBD2. This CDR3 spans 14 amino acids. V lost 5 bases to trimming and J lost 5 bases; unmatched junction nucleotides: 8. Germline values: CDR1 SGHVS, CDR2 FQNEAQ. The CDR3 sequence: CASSPGGRGETQYF. In nucleotides, the CDR3 is TGTGCCAGCAGCCCTGGAGGGCGGGGGGAGACCCAGTACTTC.

This sequence joins TRBV18 and TRBJ1-2; 7 positions agree with TRBD1. Trimming removed 0 bases from V and 1 base from J; junction bases left unmatched: 5. The V gene's germline CDR1 is KGHSH and CDR2 LQKENI. The CDR3 covers 16 residues. CDR3 region: CASSPPQGTLNYGYTF. DNA of the CDR3: TGTGCCAGCTCACCACCACAGGGGACCCTTAACTATGGCTACACCTTC.

This chain connects TRBV19 to TRBJ1-1; tentative D call: TRBD1 (6 bases). V was trimmed by 4 bases and J by 8 bases, leaving 14 bases between them. This CDR3 region has 13 residues. CDR1 LNHDA and CDR2 SQIVND come from the germline V gene (reference sequence). The CDR3 coding sequence is TGTGCCAGTAGTACTATACAGGGTCAGGAAGCTTTCTTT. It specifies CASSTIQGQEAFF.

This clone was seen only a few times. This sample also contains other DNA sequences that code for the same CDR3. The chain couples TRBV11-2 to TRBJ1-1, with D perhaps matching TRBD1 (5 bases). CDR1 and CDR2 (germline): SGHAT, FQNNGV. The CDR3 is 14 residues long. V shed 3 bases and J shed 1 base, with 9 bases lying between them. In DNA, the CDR3 is TGTGCCAGCAGCTTGGGGGGAGGGAACACTGAAGCTTTCTTT. It encodes CASSLGGGNTEAFF. Variable domain in full (rest from reference TRBV11-2 and TRBJ1-1): EAGVAQSPRYKIIEKRQSVAFWCNPISGHATLYWYQQILGQGPKLLIQFQNNGVVDDSQLPKDRFSAERLKGVDSTLKIQPAKLEDSAVYLCASSLGGGNTEAFFGQGTRLTVV.

This chain links TRBV7-2 with TRBJ2-5; D is ambiguous. In germline, CDR1 is SGHTA, CDR2 FQGNSA. V was trimmed by 1 base and J by 2 bases, leaving 11 bases between them. CDR3 length: 15 residues. This CDR3 is CASSLVAQSQETQYF. CDR3 nucleotides: TGTGCCAGCAGCTTAGTGGCACAGAGTCAAGAGACCCAGTACTTC.

The chain is built from TRBV18 and TRBJ1-2, with 7 positions matching TRBD1. With 3 bases clipped from V and 6 bases from J, the junction kept 10 bases outside the gene matches. Germline CDR1 KGHSH, CDR2 LQKENI. The CDR3 runs to 15 residues. In DNA, the CDR3 is TGTGCCAGCTCACCGCAGAGGACAGGAGGGGATGGCTACACCTTC. Its translation is CASSPQRTGGDGYTF.

The chain employs TRBV14 and TRBJ1-1; D is unclear. V dropped 1 base and J dropped 4 bases, with 13 bases sitting between them. CDR1 is SGHDN, CDR2 FVKESK, per germline. This CDR3 has 15 residues. CDR3 coding DNA: TGTGCCAGCAGCCAAGGTAGGGAGGCGGCCACTGAAGCTTTCTTT. As protein: CASSQGREAATEAFF. The entire variable domain, with the rest obtained from reference TRBV14 and TRBJ1-1, is as follows: EAGVTQFPSHSVIEKGQTVTLRCDPISGHDNLYWYRRVMGKEIKFLLHFVKESKQDESGMPNNRFLAERTGGTYSTLKVQPAELEDSGVYFCASSQGREAATEAFFGQGTRLTVV.

The V gene is TRBV19, the J gene TRBJ1-2, with D possibly being TRBD1 (5 bases). Trimming removed 7 bases at V and 3 bases at J, with 18 bases between. This CDR3 has 15 amino acids. CDR1 and CDR2 from the germline V gene are LNHDA and SQIVND (reference sequence). The CDR3 sequence is CASNPVPGTYYGYTF. CDR3 DNA sequence: TGTGCCAGTAACCCTGTCCCCGGGACTTACTATGGCTACACCTTC.

The rearrangement joins TRBV9 to TRBJ2-7, with TRBD1 as a possible D gene (5 bases). This CDR3 region has 15 residues. In germline, CDR1 is SGDLS, CDR2 YYNGEE. The V gene lost 4 bases and the J gene lost 0 bases, with 14 bases spanning the gap. CDR3 sequence: CASSLEGASSYEQYF. CDR3 bases: TGTGCCAGCAGCCTGGAAGGGGCTAGCTCCTACGAGCAGTACTTC.

This clone was recorded once. The chain couples TRBV30 to TRBJ1-4, with D unresolved. Germline CDR1 and CDR2: GTSNPN and SVGIG (reference sequence). Trimming removed 1 base at V and 11 bases at J, with 11 bases between. The CDR3 consists of 12 residues. CDR3 amino acids: CAWSAGERKLFF. CDR3 nucleotide sequence: TGTGCCTGGAGTGCCGGTGAGAGGAAACTGTTTTTT.

This rearrangement joins TRBV11-1 to TRBJ1-1; 10 positions agree with TRBD1. Germline CDR1 is SGHAT and CDR2 is FQDESV (reference sequence). J was trimmed by 5 bases and V by 5 bases; bases with no gene match: 5. CDR3 size: 14 residues. In DNA, the CDR3 is TGTGCCAGCAGCCGGGACAGGGGAGGGACTGAAGCTTTCTTT. It specifies CASSRDRGGTEAFF.